This TCR beta chain was recovered during a study of T cell responses to AZD1222 COVID-19 vaccine. Findings of the study overall: Nearly half of spike-specific TCRs reportedly target unmutated variant regions. The donor group comprised mostly white British people and more females; the analysis possibly underestimated clonal diversity. After two AZD1222 doses, spike-specific TCR breadth and depth rose versus day 0. The CD4 TCRs associated with vaccination extended across spike and predominated at 160-218 and 743-854.

Here immunoSEQ multiplex PCR was the method, and the copy in TCRdb shows in-frame clones only, minus some. The sample yields 160,000 or so clones, roughly nine tenths seen once. Regarding this clone: No antigen is known for it.

Trimming left V 7 bases short and J 3 bases short, with 12 bases between. There are 14 residues in the CDR3. Germline V gene data show CDR1 as MRHNA and CDR2 as SNTAGT. The source material was peripheral blood, sampled 28 days after the second AZD1222 dose. This TCR was recovered from an adult who received the AZD1222 COVID-19 vaccine. This rearrangement joins TRBV6-4 to TRBJ2-2; weak D call: TRBD1 (6 bases). CDR3 sequence reads: CASKVDSYTGELFF. The CDR3, as DNA: TGTGCCAGCAAAGTGGACAGCTACACCGGGGAGCTGTTTTTT.